This T cell receptor (beta chain) was observed in a study of CD8+ T cells in alopecia areata. Across the whole study: Treated patients were dosed with oral tofacitinib, taking 5 to 10 mg twice daily. Study outcomes and limitations: An increase in clonality over normal scalp was evident in lesional scalp, especially alopecia totalis/universalis. Scalp data also include sequences from resident alphabeta T cells of normal skin.

Extraction of RNA preceded its reverse transcription into cDNA, which served as the sequencing template. Data came from immunoSEQ multiplex PCR; TCRdb stores just in-frame clones and leaves some out. This table holds 140,000 to 150,000 clones, around 58% found once. Turning to this clone: Its antigen is still unknown.

In alopecia areata patients, both lesional scalp punch biopsies and peripheral blood were collected. Trimming took off 2 bases at V and 10 bases at J, with 11 bases between the two ends. The CDR3 is 12 amino acids. Germline CDR1 reads KGHSH; CDR2 reads LQKENI. This clonotype was obtained from a human donor with alopecia areata. The sample in question was CD4+ T cells sorted from blood, obtained at week 0. The chain combines TRBV18 with TRBJ1-1, with no clear D. The CDR3 sequence is CASSPVFDRAFF. CDR3 in DNA: TGTGCCAGCTCACCAGTTTTCGACCGAGCTTTCTTT.